This TCR beta chain stems from a study of blood T cell repertoires in COVID-19. Study summary: PBMCs, B-cell-depleted T cells, or T cells were the source of the cDNA or gDNA that made up the material.

CDR1 and CDR2 from the germline V gene are SGHAT and FQNNGV. The CDR3 is 15 amino acids. In the authors' workflow: From reference gene primer amplification, estimates of nucleated cell counts were derived. TCRdb's copy holds only in-frame clones and misses some; the assay was immunoSEQ multiplex PCR. Clone size and V and J calls were adopted from that table, with D and trimming inferred from the DNA. There are roughly 350,000 clones in the sample; around nine tenths occur only once, and approximately 3.5% lies in the top ten. Points on this clone: Germline and junction disagree at one end, which may indicate a read error.

Specimen: peripheral blood. This receptor was obtained from a woman aged 18-35 years who had recovered from COVID-19. The chain recombines TRBV11-2 with TRBJ2-1; TRBD2 matches 8 bases. The CDR3 coding sequence is TGTGCCAGCAGCTCGCGGACTAGCTCCCACAATGAGCAGTTCTTC. Protein: CASSSRTSSHNEQFF.